The present T cell receptor (beta chain) was sequenced within a study of blood T cells in healthy people across ages. Per the germline V gene, CDR1 is SGHTA and CDR2 is FQGNSA. This CDR3 contains 12 residues. Trimming stripped 5 bases from V and 4 bases from J, with 8 bases between. The use of a sample-barcoded 5' primer and a J-beta primer mix characterized a second PCR of roughly 7 to 11 cycles. TCRdb reprocessed the 5' RACE reads with MiXCR, giving one entry per CDR3 protein. The top ten hold roughly 7.7% of the sample, which has fewer than 1.5 million distinct CDR3 sequences, approximately 38% seen once.

Input material: blood. The V gene is TRBV7-2, the J gene TRBJ1-2; no definite D call. The sequence derives from a woman between 18 and 30 years old in good health. The DNA of the CDR3 is TGTGCCAGCAGCCGACCAACCTATGGCTACACCTTC. The encoded protein is CASSRPTYGYTF.